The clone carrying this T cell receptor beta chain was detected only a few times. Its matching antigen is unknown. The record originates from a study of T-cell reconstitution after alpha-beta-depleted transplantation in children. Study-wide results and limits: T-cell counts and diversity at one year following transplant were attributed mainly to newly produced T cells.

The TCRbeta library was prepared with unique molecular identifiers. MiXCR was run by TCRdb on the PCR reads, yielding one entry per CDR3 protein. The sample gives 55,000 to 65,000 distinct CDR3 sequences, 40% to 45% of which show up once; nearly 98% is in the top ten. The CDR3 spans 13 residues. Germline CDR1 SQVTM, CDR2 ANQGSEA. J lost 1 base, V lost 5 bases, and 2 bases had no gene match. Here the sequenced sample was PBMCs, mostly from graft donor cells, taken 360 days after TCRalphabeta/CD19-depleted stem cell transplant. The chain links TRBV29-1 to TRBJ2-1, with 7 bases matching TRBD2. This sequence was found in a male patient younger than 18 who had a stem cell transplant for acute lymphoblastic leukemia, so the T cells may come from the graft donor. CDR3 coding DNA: TGCAGCGTTCTAGCGGATTCCTACAATGAGCAGTTCTTC. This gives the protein CSVLADSYNEQFF.